These T cell receptor beta chains were read from a single sample in a study of human T cells and chemical hapten exposure. TCRdb independently ran MiXCR on the RACE reads; one entry per CDR3 protein. The data show under 200,000 distinct CDR3 sequences, around a quarter seen once. The material sequenced was whole blood, taken in connection with sensitization to the hapten diphenylcyclopropenone (DPC). Receptors originate from a woman aged 18 to 35 with alopecia areata. Some clones in this sample may be carry-over from other donors' samples. CDR3s include the opening cysteine and the closing phenylalanine or tryptophan. D genes are given only for firm matches. Clone size is not always given. Where it is, it says once, few, many or a class for expanded clones.

v_gene: TRBV2
j_gene: TRBJ2-7
d_gene: .
abundance: .
CDR3nt: TGTGCCAGCAGTGCCGGGACTGCCACCTACGAGCAGTACTTC
CDR3aa: CASSAGTATYEQYF

v_gene: TRBV7-2
j_gene: TRBJ1-5
d_gene: .
abundance: few
CDR3nt: TGTGCCAGCAGCATACAGGTCAATCAGCCCCAGCATTTT
CDR3aa: CASSIQVNQPQHF

v_gene: TRBV7-2
j_gene: TRBJ1-5
d_gene: .
abundance: few
CDR3nt: TGTGCCAGCAGCCAAATCAGGGCAATCAATCAGCCCCAGCATTTT
CDR3aa: CASSQIRAINQPQHF

v_gene: TRBV12-3/TRBV12-4
j_gene: TRBJ2-1
d_gene: .
abundance: few
CDR3nt: TGTGCCAGCAGTTTAGGCAGGGGCAATGAGCAGTTCTTC
CDR3aa: CASSLGRGNEQFF

v_gene: TRBV7-2
j_gene: TRBJ2-4
d_gene: TRBD1
abundance: .
CDR3nt: TGTGCCAGCAGCGGGGGACAGGCCCTTAGGGACATTCAGTACTTC
CDR3aa: CASSGGQALRDIQYF

v_gene: TRBV15
j_gene: TRBJ2-3
d_gene: .
abundance: .
CDR3nt: TGTGCCACCAGCGTAGGGGGAGATACGCAGTATTTT
CDR3aa: CATSVGGDTQYF

v_gene: TRBV4-1
j_gene: TRBJ2-1
d_gene: TRBD2
abundance: many
CDR3nt: TGCGCCAGCAGCCCTAGCGGGGGCCGCCTCAATGAGCAGTTCTTC
CDR3aa: CASSPSGGRLNEQFF

v_gene: TRBV5-4
j_gene: TRBJ2-7
d_gene: TRBD1
abundance: .
CDR3nt: TGTGCCAGCAGCTCGACAGGGAACGAGCAGTACTTC
CDR3aa: CASSSTGNEQYF

v_gene: TRBV7-9
j_gene: TRBJ1-6
d_gene: .
abundance: few
CDR3nt: TGTGCCAGCCGTCCATCCGGGATCAATTCACCCCTCCACTTT
CDR3aa: CASRPSGINSPLHF

v_gene: TRBV29-1
j_gene: TRBJ2-7
d_gene: TRBD1
abundance: .
CDR3nt: TGCAGCGTTCTTGTGTTTGACAGGGAGTACGAGCAGTACTTC
CDR3aa: CSVLVFDREYEQYF

v_gene: TRBV27
j_gene: TRBJ2-5
d_gene: TRBD1
abundance: few
CDR3nt: TGTGCCAGCAGTTCCGGACAGGGTATGGAGACCCAGTACTTC
CDR3aa: CASSSGQGMETQYF

v_gene: TRBV6-2/TRBV6-3
j_gene: TRBJ2-7
d_gene: .
abundance: .
CDR3nt: TGTGCCAGCAGTTACCCCTTCTACGAGCAGTACTTC
CDR3aa: CASSYPFYEQYF

v_gene: TRBV7-2
j_gene: TRBJ1-5
d_gene: .
abundance: .
CDR3nt: TGTGCCAGCAGCTTGGTGGGGCATGGTCAGCCCCAGCATTTT
CDR3aa: CASSLVGHGQPQHF

v_gene: TRBV20-1
j_gene: TRBJ2-1
d_gene: .
abundance: .
CDR3nt: TGCAGTGCTACGGAGAGCAACAATGAGCAGTTCTTC
CDR3aa: CSATESNNEQFF

v_gene: TRBV30
j_gene: TRBJ2-7
d_gene: .
abundance: .
CDR3nt: TGTGCCTGGGCAAGGGGGGCAGGGATAAACGAGCAGTACTTC
CDR3aa: CAWARGAGINEQYF

v_gene: TRBV5-1
j_gene: TRBJ2-3
d_gene: .
abundance: few
CDR3nt: TGCGCCAGCAGCTCCTCAGGAGGAGATACGCAGTATTTT
CDR3aa: CASSSSGGDTQYF

v_gene: TRBV2
j_gene: TRBJ2-2
d_gene: TRBD1
abundance: .
CDR3nt: TGTGCCAGCAGACGGGACAGGGGGCCGAGGGAGCTGTTTTTT
CDR3aa: CASRRDRGPRELFF

v_gene: TRBV11-2
j_gene: TRBJ2-1
d_gene: TRBD2
abundance: few
CDR3nt: TGTGCCAGCAGCCTCTTACTCGGTTTAGCGGGAGCATCGAAGCAGTTCTTC
CDR3aa: CASSLLLGLAGASKQFF

v_gene: TRBV29-1
j_gene: TRBJ1-2
d_gene: TRBD1
abundance: .
CDR3nt: TGCAGCGTTGTCGGACAGGGTGTGGGCTACACCTTC
CDR3aa: CSVVGQGVGYTF

v_gene: TRBV20-1
j_gene: TRBJ2-7
d_gene: TRBD2
abundance: few
CDR3nt: TGCAGTGCTAGAGGCGGGAGGGCCAGGGACGAGCAGTACTTC
CDR3aa: CSARGGRARDEQYF

v_gene: TRBV7-3
j_gene: TRBJ2-1
d_gene: .
abundance: .
CDR3nt: TGTGCCAGCAGCAAAAGGGTCGGGGGCCCAGCCCAAGAGCAGTTCTTC
CDR3aa: CASSKRVGGPAQEQFF

v_gene: TRBV29-1
j_gene: TRBJ2-1
d_gene: .
abundance: .
CDR3nt: TGCAGCGTTCACTCTAGCGTCCACAATGAGCAGTTCTTC
CDR3aa: CSVHSSVHNEQFF

v_gene: TRBV5-1
j_gene: TRBJ1-1
d_gene: .
abundance: few
CDR3nt: TGCGCCAGCAGCGGCCGACTTGGTGGTAACACTGAAGCTTTCTTT
CDR3aa: CASSGRLGGNTEAFF

v_gene: TRBV20-1
j_gene: TRBJ1-3
d_gene: TRBD1
abundance: many
CDR3nt: TGCAGTGCTGCAACCGGGACAGGTGGAAACACCATATATTTT
CDR3aa: CSAATGTGGNTIYF

v_gene: TRBV4-1
j_gene: TRBJ2-1
d_gene: TRBD2
abundance: .
CDR3nt: TGCGCCAGCAGCACGCGCGGGCTAGCGGTCAATGAGCAGTTCTTC
CDR3aa: CASSTRGLAVNEQFF

v_gene: TRBV4-1
j_gene: TRBJ2-3
d_gene: .
abundance: once
CDR3nt: TGCGCCAGCAGCCAAGAAGGGAGCGGTAGGCAGTATTTT
CDR3aa: CASSQEGSGRQYF

v_gene: TRBV9
j_gene: TRBJ2-1
d_gene: TRBD2
abundance: few
CDR3nt: TGTGCCAGCAGCGTAGGTTATATAGCGGGGGCCTACAATGAGCAGTTCTTC
CDR3aa: CASSVGYIAGAYNEQFF

v_gene: TRBV20-1
j_gene: TRBJ2-7
d_gene: TRBD1
abundance: many
CDR3nt: TGCAGTGCGCGGACAGGAAACGAGCAGTACTTC
CDR3aa: CSARTGNEQYF

v_gene: TRBV29-1
j_gene: TRBJ2-5
d_gene: TRBD2
abundance: .
CDR3nt: TGCAGCGTTGAGGGGACTAGCGAGAATCAAGAGACCCAGTACTTC
CDR3aa: CSVEGTSENQETQYF

v_gene: TRBV11-1
j_gene: TRBJ2-1
d_gene: .
abundance: once
CDR3nt: TGTGCCAGCAGAGTACGGGCGGGAACCTACAATGAGCAGTTCTTC
CDR3aa: CASRVRAGTYNEQFF

v_gene: TRBV7-2
j_gene: TRBJ1-5
d_gene: .
abundance: .
CDR3nt: TGTGCCAGCAGCCTACAGGGAGGCAATCAGCCCCAGCATTTT
CDR3aa: CASSLQGGNQPQHF

v_gene: TRBV6-2/TRBV6-3
j_gene: TRBJ2-2
d_gene: TRBD2
abundance: .
CDR3nt: TGTGCCAGCGGACTAGCTGCGAACACCGGGGAGCTGTTTTTT
CDR3aa: CASGLAANTGELFF

v_gene: TRBV27
j_gene: TRBJ2-7
d_gene: TRBD2
abundance: .
CDR3nt: TGTGCCAGCAGTCCGAACCCTAGCGGGAGGGCGGGTGAGCAGTACTTC
CDR3aa: CASSPNPSGRAGEQYF

v_gene: TRBV9
j_gene: TRBJ1-5
d_gene: TRBD1
abundance: .
CDR3nt: TGTGCCAGCAGCGAATACGACAGGGTCCATCAGCCCCAGCATTTT
CDR3aa: CASSEYDRVHQPQHF

v_gene: TRBV5-1
j_gene: TRBJ2-7
d_gene: .
abundance: .
CDR3nt: TGCGCCAGCAGCATGGACAGCACCTACGAGCAGTACTTC
CDR3aa: CASSMDSTYEQYF

v_gene: TRBV21-1
j_gene: TRBJ2-1
d_gene: .
abundance: .
CDR3nt: TGTGCCAGCAGCAAAGTGGGGAAAAGGGCGGGAGCAGGGGAAAACAATGAGCAGTTCTTC
CDR3aa: CASSKVGKRAGAGENNEQFF

v_gene: TRBV30
j_gene: TRBJ2-5
d_gene: .
abundance: .
CDR3nt: TGTGCCTGGAGTGTAGACTCTTCTGTTCAGACCCAGTACTTC
CDR3aa: CAWSVDSSVQTQYF

v_gene: TRBV7-9
j_gene: TRBJ2-1
d_gene: .
abundance: few
CDR3nt: TGTGCCAGCAGCTTAGCGCTGGGGCCACGAGACAATGAGCAGTTCTTC
CDR3aa: CASSLALGPRDNEQFF

v_gene: TRBV20-1
j_gene: TRBJ1-5
d_gene: .
abundance: .
CDR3nt: TGCAGTGCTCAGGGGAGTAGCAATCAGCCCCAGCATTTT
CDR3aa: CSAQGSSNQPQHF

v_gene: TRBV6-5
j_gene: TRBJ2-7
d_gene: .
abundance: few
CDR3nt: TGTGCCAGCAGCCGCGGGACCATACTCTACGAGCAGTACTTC
CDR3aa: CASSRGTILYEQYF

v_gene: TRBV20-1
j_gene: TRBJ2-7
d_gene: TRBD2
abundance: few
CDR3nt: TGCAGTGCTAGACTTCTAGCGGGGTTCTCCTACGAGCAGTACTTC
CDR3aa: CSARLLAGFSYEQYF

v_gene: TRBV15
j_gene: TRBJ2-2
d_gene: .
abundance: .
CDR3nt: TGTGCCACGAGAATGGTTGCCCTTATGGCAGGGGAGGTCACCGGGGAGCTGTTTTTT
CDR3aa: CATRMVALMAGEVTGELFF

v_gene: TRBV6-2/TRBV6-3
j_gene: TRBJ2-3
d_gene: TRBD2
abundance: few
CDR3nt: TGTGCCAGCAGTTACCTCCGGGGGGGCACAGATACGCAGTATTTT
CDR3aa: CASSYLRGGTDTQYF

v_gene: TRBV19
j_gene: TRBJ1-5
d_gene: .
abundance: .
CDR3nt: TGTGCCAGTAGTACGCAAGCGGGACGAATACAGCCCCAGCATTTT
CDR3aa: CASSTQAGRIQPQHF

v_gene: TRBV24-1
j_gene: TRBJ1-5
d_gene: .
abundance: .
CDR3nt: TGTGCCACCAGTGATTCAGGCCGGCCCCAGCATTTT
CDR3aa: CATSDSGRPQHF

v_gene: TRBV7-2
j_gene: TRBJ2-2
d_gene: .
abundance: few
CDR3nt: TGTGCCAGCAGCCTCAGCTCGGACATATGGTCCGGGGAGCTGTTTTTT
CDR3aa: CASSLSSDIWSGELFF

v_gene: TRBV2
j_gene: TRBJ2-3
d_gene: .
abundance: few
CDR3nt: TGTGCCAGCTTGGTGGGCACAGATACGCAGTATTTT
CDR3aa: CASLVGTDTQYF

v_gene: TRBV12-3/TRBV12-4
j_gene: TRBJ2-1
d_gene: TRBD2
abundance: .
CDR3nt: TGTGCCAGCAGTTATTCTAGCGGTAAGGAGCAGTTCTTC
CDR3aa: CASSYSSGKEQFF

v_gene: TRBV5-4
j_gene: TRBJ2-5
d_gene: .
abundance: .
CDR3nt: TGTGCCAGCAGCTTGGGACAAAAGACCCAGTACTTC
CDR3aa: CASSLGQKTQYF

v_gene: TRBV4-1
j_gene: TRBJ2-1
d_gene: TRBD2
abundance: once
CDR3nt: TGCGCCAGCAGCCAACTCCCGCCGGGGGGGTCCTCCTACAATGAGCAGTTCTTC
CDR3aa: CASSQLPPGGSSYNEQFF

v_gene: TRBV29-1
j_gene: TRBJ2-1
d_gene: TRBD2
abundance: .
CDR3nt: TGCAGCGTGGGCCGGGAGGGGTCCTACAATGAGCAGTTCTTC
CDR3aa: CSVGREGSYNEQFF

v_gene: TRBV27
j_gene: TRBJ2-3
d_gene: TRBD2
abundance: few
CDR3nt: TGTGCCAGCAGGATACTAGCGGAACTCACAGATACGCAGTATTTT
CDR3aa: CASRILAELTDTQYF

v_gene: TRBV7-2
j_gene: TRBJ2-7
d_gene: .
abundance: .
CDR3nt: TGTGCCAGCAGCACCGAGTTACTAGGCCCCTACGAGCAGTACTTC
CDR3aa: CASSTELLGPYEQYF

v_gene: TRBV5-4
j_gene: TRBJ2-5
d_gene: TRBD2
abundance: few
CDR3nt: TGTGCCAGCAGCTTGGGAGGGGCTAGCGGGGGAGTCCAAGAGACCCAGTACTTC
CDR3aa: CASSLGGASGGVQETQYF

v_gene: TRBV4-2
j_gene: TRBJ2-7
d_gene: .
abundance: .
CDR3nt: TGTGCCAGCAGCCAAGCCCGAGCCCCCTACGAGCAGTACTTC
CDR3aa: CASSQARAPYEQYF